This TCR beta chain was recovered during a study of T cells after yellow fever vaccination. This clonotype turned up a few times. What it binds is unknown. CDR3 size: 13 residues. V shed 4 bases and J shed 2 bases, with 5 bases lying between them. The germline V gene has CDR1 MNHEY and CDR2 SMNVEV (reference sequence). General observations from the study: Clonotype sharing between CD4 and CD8 compartments was small. A faster peak, day 5 versus 15, was reached by the weaker secondary response. Most primary-vaccination clones recurred post-booster (nearly 98% CD4, 85% to 90% CD8).

The TCR cDNA carried a universal primer site and UMIs from 5'RACE template switching. MiXCR, run by TCRdb on the 5' RACE reads, gives a single entry per CDR3 protein. This table holds some 300,000 distinct CDR3 sequences, roughly 9% found once. The chain is built from TRBV27 and TRBJ2-2; D is uncertain. This sample comprised CD4+ T cells sorted from PBMCs, obtained 5 days after the yellow fever booster vaccination. The clonotype comes from a man aged 18 to 30 who received the YFV17D yellow fever vaccine. CDR3 in amino acids: CASSYGNTGELFF. CDR3 nucleotides: TGTGCCAGCAGTTACGGTAACACCGGGGAGCTGTTTTTT.